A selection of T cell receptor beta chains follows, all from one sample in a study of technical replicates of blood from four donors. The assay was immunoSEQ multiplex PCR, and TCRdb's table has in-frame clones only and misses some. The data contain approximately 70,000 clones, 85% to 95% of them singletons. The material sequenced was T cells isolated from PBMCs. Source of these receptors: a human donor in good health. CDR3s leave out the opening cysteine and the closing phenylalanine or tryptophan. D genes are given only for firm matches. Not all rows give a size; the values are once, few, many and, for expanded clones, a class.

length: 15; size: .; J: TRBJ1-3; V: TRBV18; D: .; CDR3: ASSPPPSIYSGNTIY
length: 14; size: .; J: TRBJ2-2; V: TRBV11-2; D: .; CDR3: ASSLKARLNTGELF
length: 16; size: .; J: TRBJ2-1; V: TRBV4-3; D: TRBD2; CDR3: ASSQDWTSGGADDEQF
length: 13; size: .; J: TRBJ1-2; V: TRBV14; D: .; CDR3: ASSQDRGIRIGYT
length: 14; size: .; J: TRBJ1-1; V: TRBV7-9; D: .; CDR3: ASSKGAINMNTEAF
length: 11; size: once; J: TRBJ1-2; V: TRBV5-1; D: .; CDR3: ASSPTMTGGYT
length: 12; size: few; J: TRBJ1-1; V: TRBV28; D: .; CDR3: ASSLSTGRAEAF
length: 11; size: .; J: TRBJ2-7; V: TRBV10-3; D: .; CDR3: AISALNSYEQY
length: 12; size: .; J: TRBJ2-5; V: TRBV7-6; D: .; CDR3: ASSLGLVLETQY
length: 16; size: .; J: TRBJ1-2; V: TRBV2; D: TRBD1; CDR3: ASSDFHGDREPIWGYT
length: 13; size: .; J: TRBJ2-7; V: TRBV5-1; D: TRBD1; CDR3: ASSLAPTGAYEQY
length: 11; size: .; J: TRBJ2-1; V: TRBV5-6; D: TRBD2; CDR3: ASSWDYYNEQF
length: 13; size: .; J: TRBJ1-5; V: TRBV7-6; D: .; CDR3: ASSLDGTRSEPQH
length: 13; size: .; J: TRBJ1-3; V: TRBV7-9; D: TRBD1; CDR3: ASSRNRDSGNTIY
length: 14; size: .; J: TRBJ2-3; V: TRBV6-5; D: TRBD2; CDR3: ASSYWGGIGTDTQY
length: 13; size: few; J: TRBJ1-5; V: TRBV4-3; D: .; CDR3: ASSQDWRGYQPQH
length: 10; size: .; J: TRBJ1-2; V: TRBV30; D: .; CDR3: AWSAGNYGYT
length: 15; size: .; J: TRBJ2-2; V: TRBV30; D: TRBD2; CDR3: AGPLSGRADGTGELF
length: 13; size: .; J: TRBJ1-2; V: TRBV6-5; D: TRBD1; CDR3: ASSYSTGDNYGYT
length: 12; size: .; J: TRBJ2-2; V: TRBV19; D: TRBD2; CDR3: ASSITSDTGELF
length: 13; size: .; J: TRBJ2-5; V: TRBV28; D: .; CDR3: ASSPPEANQETQY
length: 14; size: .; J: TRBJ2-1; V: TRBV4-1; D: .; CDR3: ASSQGPGLRVDEQF
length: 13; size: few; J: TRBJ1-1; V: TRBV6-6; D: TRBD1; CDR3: ASSLTGGASTEAF
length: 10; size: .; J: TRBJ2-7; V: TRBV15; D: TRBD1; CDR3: ATSRTGAEQY
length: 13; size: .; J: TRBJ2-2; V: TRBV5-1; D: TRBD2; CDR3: ASSYLAEGTGELF
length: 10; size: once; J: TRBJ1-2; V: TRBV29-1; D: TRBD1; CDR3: SAVQGALGYT
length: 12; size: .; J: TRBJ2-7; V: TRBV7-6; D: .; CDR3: ASSLAPLAGEQY
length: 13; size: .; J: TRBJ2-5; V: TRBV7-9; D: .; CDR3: ASTALGQGQETQY
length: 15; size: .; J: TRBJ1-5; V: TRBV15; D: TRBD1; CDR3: ATSRVPTGEYDQPQH
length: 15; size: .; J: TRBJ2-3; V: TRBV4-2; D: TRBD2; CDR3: ASSQLSLAGATDTQY
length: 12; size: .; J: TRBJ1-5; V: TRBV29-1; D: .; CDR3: SVGVGGSNQPQH
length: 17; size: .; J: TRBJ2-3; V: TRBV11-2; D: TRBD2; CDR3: ASSLDLLAGGGGTDTQY
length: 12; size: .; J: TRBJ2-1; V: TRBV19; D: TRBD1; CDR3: ASSQGQFYNEQF
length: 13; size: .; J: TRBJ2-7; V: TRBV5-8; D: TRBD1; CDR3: ASSLRQGSAYEQY
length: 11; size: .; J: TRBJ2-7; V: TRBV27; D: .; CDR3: ASSLHHGGEQY
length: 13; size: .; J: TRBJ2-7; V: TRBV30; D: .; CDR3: AWSVSGTAPTEQY
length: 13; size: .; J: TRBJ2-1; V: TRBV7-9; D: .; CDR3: ASSLVQGSYNEQF
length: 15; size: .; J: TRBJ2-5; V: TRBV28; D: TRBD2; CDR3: ASTAGDWREAEETQY
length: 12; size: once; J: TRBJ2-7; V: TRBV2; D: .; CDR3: ASNLDRSSYEQY
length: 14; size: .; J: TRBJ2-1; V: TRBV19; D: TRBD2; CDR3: ASTGGEAGGLNEQF
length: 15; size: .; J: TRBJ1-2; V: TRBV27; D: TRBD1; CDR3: ASSSTGAPDPNYGYT
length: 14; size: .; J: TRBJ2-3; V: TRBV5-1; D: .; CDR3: ASSRSASRGTDTQY
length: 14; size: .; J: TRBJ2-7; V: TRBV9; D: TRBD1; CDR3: ASSALARGPTYEQY
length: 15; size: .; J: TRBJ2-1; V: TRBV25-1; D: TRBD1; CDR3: ASSELLDRGPHNEQF
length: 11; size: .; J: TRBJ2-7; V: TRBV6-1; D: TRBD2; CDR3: ASSGLAVYEQY
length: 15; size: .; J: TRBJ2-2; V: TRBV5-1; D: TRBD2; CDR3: ASSLSRLAGNTGELF
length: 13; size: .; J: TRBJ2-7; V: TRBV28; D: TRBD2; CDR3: ASSLLGLAESEQY
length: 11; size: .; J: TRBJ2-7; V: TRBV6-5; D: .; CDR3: ASSPDSYYEQY
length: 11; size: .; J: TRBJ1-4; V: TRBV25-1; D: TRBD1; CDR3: ASSTGGDEKLF
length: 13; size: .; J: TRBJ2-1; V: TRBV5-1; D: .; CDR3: ASSTSPEAYNEQF
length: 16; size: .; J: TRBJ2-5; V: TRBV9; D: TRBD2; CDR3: ASSVERSGAGGQETQY
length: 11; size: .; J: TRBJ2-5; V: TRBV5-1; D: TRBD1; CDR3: ASYRDRVETQY
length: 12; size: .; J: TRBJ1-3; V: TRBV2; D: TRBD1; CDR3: ATILDRAGNTIY
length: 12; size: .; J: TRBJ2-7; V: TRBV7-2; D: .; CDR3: ASTIAHRVGEQY
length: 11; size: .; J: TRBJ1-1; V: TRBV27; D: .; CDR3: ASSLLPETEAF